The present TCR beta chain was sequenced within a study of T cell responses to AZD1222 COVID-19 vaccine. Findings of the study overall: Unmutated regions of variants are reportedly targeted by nearly half of spike-specific TCRs. Recipients of AZD1222 seropositive at baseline numbered only 5 to 7.

Sequenced by immunoSEQ multiplex PCR; TCRdb stores in-frame clones only, minus some. The table includes approximately 270,000 clones, around 93% detected once. In regard to this clone: Its antigen is as yet unknown.

The sample was peripheral blood, taken 28 days after the second AZD1222 dose. The receptor was derived from an adult who received the AZD1222 COVID-19 vaccine.

The CDR3 DNA is TGTGCCATCCAGGCACGAACCTACGAGCAGTACTTC. Residues: CAIQARTYEQYF. The rearrangement links TRBV28 to TRBJ2-7; D is undetermined. The CDR3 has 12 residues. Germline loops: CDR1 MDHEN, CDR2 SYDVKM. V was trimmed by 10 bases and J by 2 bases, leaving 12 bases between them.